Listed below are T cell receptor beta chains from one sample, sequenced in a study of T cells in Graves' hyperthyroidism and ophthalmopathy. TCRdb redid the calling of the multiplex PCR reads with MiXCR, one entry per CDR3 protein. The data contain some 600,000 distinct CDR3 sequences, roughly 14% of them seen just once; the ten biggest clones take up more than 5%. The sequenced material came from blood. The receptors come from a woman in her 30s with Graves' hyperthyroidism that later progressed to Graves' ophthalmopathy. The CDR3 runs from the conserved cysteine through the conserved F or W. Fields, in order: clone size, D gene, J gene, V gene, CDR3 length, CDR3 protein, CDR3 DNA. A D gene is named only where the DNA matches it firmly. Clone size is stated in some rows and not others, as once, few, many or a class when expanded.

few	.	TRBJ2-2	TRBV12-3/TRBV12-4	14	CASSHDLFTGELFF	TGTGCCAGCAGCCATGATTTATTCACCGGGGAGCTGTTTTTT
many	.	TRBJ2-2	TRBV20-1	16	CSARDLLEVNTGELFF	TGCAGTGCTAGAGATCTACTAGAGGTCAACACCGGGGAGCTGTTTTTT
few	.	TRBJ2-2	TRBV27	12	CASSLIGGELFF	TGTGCCAGCAGTTTAATCGGGGGGGAGCTGTTTTTT
.	TRBD2	TRBJ2-7	TRBV20-1	15	CSAPTSGRSGGEQYF	TGCAGTGCTCCAACTAGCGGGAGGTCCGGAGGGGAGCAGTACTTC
many	.	TRBJ2-7	TRBV7-2	14	CASSSDLGAYEQYF	TGTGCCAGCAGCTCGGACCTGGGCGCCTACGAGCAGTACTTC
many	.	TRBJ2-5	TRBV3-1	16	CASSQPILAGWETQYF	TGTGCCAGCAGCCAACCCATCCTAGCTGGGTGGGAGACCCAGTACTTC
many	TRBD1	TRBJ1-2	TRBV28	15	CASSQQGASGYGYTF	TGTGCCAGCAGTCAACAGGGGGCATCGGGGTATGGCTACACCTTC
.	TRBD2	TRBJ2-1	TRBV7-9	14	CASMDAGGYNEQFF	TGTGCCAGCATGGACGCGGGAGGGTACAATGAGCAGTTCTTC
many	.	TRBJ1-2	TRBV7-9	16	CASSRSVRLSNYGYTF	TGTGCCAGCAGCCGTTCTGTCAGGCTCTCGAACTATGGCTACACCTTC
many	.	TRBJ2-1	TRBV13	15	CASSLPGRGVNEQFF	TGTGCCAGCAGCCTCCCGGGCAGAGGGGTCAATGAGCAGTTCTTC
many	.	TRBJ1-6	TRBV18	16	CASSPNGGRANSPLHF	TGTGCCAGCTCACCAAATGGGGGCAGGGCCAATTCACCCCTCCACTTT
.	.	TRBJ1-6	TRBV12-5	15	CASAPSTGVNSPLHF	TGTGCTAGTGCCCCCTCGACAGGAGTTAATTCACCCCTCCACTTT
many	TRBD1	TRBJ1-2	TRBV30	15	CAWSDLYQGVGGYTF	TGTGCCTGGAGCGACCTATATCAGGGGGTCGGTGGCTACACCTTC
many	TRBD2	TRBJ2-3	TRBV3-1	15	CASSHRGLAPDTQYF	TGTGCCAGCAGCCACAGAGGACTAGCCCCGGATACGCAGTATTTT
many	.	TRBJ2-2	TRBV9	13	CASSRGPTGELFF	TGTGCCAGCAGTCGAGGACCCACCGGGGAGCTGTTTTTT
many	TRBD2	TRBJ2-2	TRBV2	16	CASSALAGIDTGELFF	TGTGCCAGCAGTGCACTAGCGGGAATTGACACCGGGGAGCTGTTTTTT
.	.	TRBJ1-5	TRBV24-1	19	CATSLGRFWGPKGLKPQHF	TGTGCCACCAGTTTAGGGAGATTCTGGGGACCTAAGGGCTTGAAGCCCCAGCATTTT
.	TRBD2	TRBJ2-7	TRBV29-1	15	CSVDLTSGRSYEQYF	TGCAGCGTTGACCTAACTAGCGGGAGATCCTACGAGCAGTACTTC
few	TRBD1	TRBJ2-2	TRBV4-2	15	CASSSLDRGAGELFF	TGTGCCAGCAGCTCCCTGGACAGGGGAGCGGGGGAGCTGTTTTTT
few	TRBD1	TRBJ2-5	TRBV29-1	11	CSVRQGETQYF	TGCAGCGTTAGACAGGGGGAGACCCAGTACTTC
many	.	TRBJ2-7	TRBV7-2	12	CASSSSSYEQYF	TGTGCCAGCAGCTCCTCTTCCTACGAGCAGTACTTC
.	TRBD2	TRBJ2-2	TRBV6-1	17	CASGLLGLAGNTGELFF	TGTGCCAGCGGCTTGCTGGGACTAGCGGGAAACACCGGGGAGCTGTTTTTT
few	TRBD1	TRBJ2-3	TRBV29-1	14	CSVEGTDSTDTQYF	TGCAGCGTCGAGGGGACAGATAGCACAGATACGCAGTATTTT
.	TRBD2	TRBJ2-1	TRBV7-9	14	CASSYTSAENEQFF	TGTGCCAGCAGCTACACTAGCGCAGAGAATGAGCAGTTCTTC
many	.	TRBJ2-5	TRBV20-1	12	CSASGRQETQYF	TGCAGTGCTAGCGGGAGACAAGAGACCCAGTACTTC
many	.	TRBJ2-1	TRBV5-1	14	CASKRGGSYNEQFF	TGCGCCAGCAAACGTGGCGGATCCTACAATGAGCAGTTCTTC
.	.	TRBJ2-7	TRBV13	15	CASSLRLTPFPEQYF	TGTGCCAGCAGCTTAAGGCTAACCCCGTTCCCCGAGCAGTACTTC
many	TRBD2	TRBJ2-5	TRBV12-3/TRBV12-4	15	CASSFVAGGQETQYF	TGTGCCAGCAGTTTTGTAGCGGGAGGTCAAGAGACCCAGTACTTC
few	.	TRBJ2-1	TRBV9	14	CASSVGGEGNEQFF	TGTGCCAGCAGCGTAGGGGGTGAAGGCAATGAGCAGTTCTTC
many	.	TRBJ1-2	TRBV19	14	CASTPPGEVYGYTF	TGTGCCAGTACCCCCCCTGGAGAAGTCTATGGCTACACCTTC
.	.	TRBJ2-2	TRBV24-1	15	CATSDGTENTGELFF	TGTGCCACCAGTGATGGGACGGAGAACACCGGGGAGCTGTTTTTT
many	.	TRBJ2-5	TRBV7-3	13	CASSLIGTETQYF	TGTGCCAGCAGCTTAATCGGGACGGAGACCCAGTACTTC
.	.	TRBJ2-1	TRBV4-1	12	CASSQDVGVEFF	TGCGCCAGCAGCCAAGATGTAGGGGTCGAGTTCTTC
once	TRBD2	TRBJ2-3	TRBV11-2	16	CASSLMGTSGTDTQYF	TGTGCCAGCAGCTTAATGGGGACTAGCGGGACAGATACGCAGTATTTT
many	.	TRBJ2-3	TRBV27	12	CASSRDSRAQYF	TGTGCCAGCAGTCGGGACTCCCGAGCGCAGTATTTT
.	.	TRBJ2-2	TRBV6-1	15	CATFRRQSNTGELFF	TGTGCCACCTTCAGACGACAGTCGAACACCGGGGAGCTGTTTTTT
many	.	TRBJ1-1	TRBV30	13	CAWDTGRHTEAFF	TGTGCCTGGGACACAGGGAGGCACACTGAAGCTTTCTTT
few	TRBD1	TRBJ2-1	TRBV9	15	CASSRWDSVFGEQFF	TGTGCCAGCAGCCGGTGGGACAGCGTTTTCGGCGAGCAGTTCTTC